These 8 T cell receptor beta chains came from one sample sequenced in a study of blood T cell repertoires in COVID-19. Profiling relied on immunoSEQ multiplex PCR, and the TCRdb table lists in-frame clones only, not all of them. The sample holds about 200,000 clones, 85% to 90% seen once. The sample comprised peripheral blood. The receptors derive from a woman between 45 and 60 years old with COVID-19, enrolled during active disease.

This chain links TRBV19 with TRBJ1-3; 9 bases fit TRBD1. The CDR3 sequence is 17 residues long. J gave up 4 bases and V 7 bases, and 14 bases lay outside the gene matches. Germline CDR1 and CDR2: LNHDA and SQIVND (reference sequence). In DNA, the CDR3 is TGTGCCAGTATTCCCTCGGGGACAGGGATTGCCGGAAACACCATATATTTT. It is translated as CASIPSGTGIAGNTIYF.

J is TRBJ1-5 and V is TRBV6-5, with 7 positions matching TRBD1. The J segment lost 9 bases and the V segment lost 5 bases, leaving 7 bases of the junction unmatched. The length of the CDR3 is 13 residues. The V gene's germline CDR1 is MNHEY and CDR2 SVGAGI. CDR3 region: CASSIQGVRPQHF. The CDR3 nucleotides are TGTGCCAGCAGTATCCAGGGGGTGAGGCCCCAGCATTTT.

CDR3 protein: CASSESGAITDTQYF. CDR3 DNA: TGTGCCAGCAGTGAATCAGGCGCCATCACAGATACGCAGTATTTT. The V and J genes are TRBV25-1 and TRBJ2-3; no firm D call. Germline V gene sequence: CDR1 MGHDK, CDR2 SYGVNS. The CDR3 has 15 amino acids. V lost 1 base and J 2 bases, leaving 10 bases between the germline ends.

The genes are TRBV6-5 and TRBJ2-3; 8 bases agree with TRBD2. CDR1 MNHEY and CDR2 SVGAGI come from the germline V gene. The CDR3 extends over 16 amino acids. With V trimmed by 2 bases and J by 7 bases, 11 bases remained unmatched. The CDR3 loop reads CASSYMRAGGSNTQYF. CDR3 in DNA: TGTGCCAGCAGTTACATGCGCGCGGGGGGAAGCAATACGCAGTATTTT.

This chain links TRBV7-9 with TRBJ2-2; 7 nucleotides agree with TRBD1. The V and J ends lost 10 bases and 1 base, in that order; junction bases with no gene match: 3. Germline V gives CDR1 SEHNR, CDR2 FQNEAQ (reference sequence). The CDR3 length is 13 residues. CDR3 bases: TGTGCCATAGACAGGGAGAACACCGGGGAGCTGTTTTTT. This gives the protein CAIDRENTGELFF.

V gene TRBV3-1 (or the pseudogene TRBV3-2) combines with J gene TRBJ1-6; 7 bases map to TRBD1. The CDR3 spans 14 residues. CDR1 LGHDT and CDR2 YNNKEL come from the germline V gene (reference sequence). V shed 1 base, J shed 7 bases, and the junction held 1 base outside the gene matches. In DNA form, the CDR3 reads TGTGCCAGCAGCCAAGGGACAGGAAATTCACCCCTCCACTTT. Its protein is CASSQGTGNSPLHF.

The gene calls are TRBV15 and TRBJ1-4, with 9 bases that match TRBD1. V lost 0 bases and J lost 5; bases outside the gene matches: 1. Per germline, CDR1 LNHNV and CDR2 YYDKDF (reference sequence). The CDR3 sequence is 15 residues long. In DNA form, the CDR3 reads TGTGCCACCAGCAGAGACGACAGGGGGAATGAAAAACTGTTTTTT. Its protein product is CATSRDDRGNEKLFF.

This clone occurred once. The chain has TRBV27 and TRBJ1-4, with a possible D match to TRBD1 (5 bases). The CDR3 extends over 13 amino acids. Germline V gene sequence: CDR1 MNHEY, CDR2 SMNVEV (reference sequence). V lost 2 bases and J lost 11, with 12 bases in between. The DNA of the CDR3 is TGTGCCAGCAGTTTAAGCATGCGGGGGAAACTGTTTTTT. Its translation: CASSLSMRGKLFF.